The rows below give T cell receptor beta chains drawn from one sample of a study of blood T cells in healthy people across ages. MiXCR, run by TCRdb on the 5' RACE reads, gives a single entry per CDR3 protein. The table includes 1.6 million or so distinct CDR3 sequences, about 35% detected once. Specimen: blood. The receptors were gathered from a woman aged 30 to 39 in good health. Both conserved end residues are part of each CDR3. The size field is filled for only some rows; it gives once, few, many or a size class.

j_call	clone_size	v_call	cdr3_aa
TRBJ1-2	NA	TRBV10-3	CAAGDYGYTF
TRBJ2-1	NA	TRBV12-3/TRBV12-4	CASSLGQWETQFF
TRBJ2-7	NA	TRBV20-1	CSARDGPSYEQYF
TRBJ2-3	few	TRBV7-2	CASSISGTVSTDTQYF
TRBJ2-7	few	TRBV14	CASSQDQGRFYEQYF
TRBJ2-7	once	TRBV5-1	CASQVAGSSYEQYF
TRBJ2-3	NA	TRBV28	CASTEQQGADTQYF
TRBJ2-1	many	TRBV11-2	CASSSFNEQFF
TRBJ2-1	NA	TRBV20-1	CSARGDSRDSYRNEQFF
TRBJ2-1	NA	TRBV18	CASSPRGQVEGGSSYNEQFF
TRBJ1-5	few	TRBV20-1	CSARRTGDNQPQHF
TRBJ2-7	NA	TRBV27	CASSLRARYEQYF
TRBJ2-5	many	TRBV4-1	CASSGLAGGEETQYF
TRBJ1-2	NA	TRBV10-3	CAISESTGIGYGYTF
TRBJ1-4	NA	TRBV30	CAWRSTPREKLFF
TRBJ2-1	NA	TRBV6-1	CASSTRTGAEQFF
TRBJ2-3	NA	TRBV29-1	CSGGDTFRTDTQYF
TRBJ2-1	NA	TRBV28	CAGGSGDSTYNEQFF
TRBJ2-1	NA	TRBV7-2	CASSLKATSSHEQFF
NA	few	TRBV7-2	CASSYGGYNEQYF
TRBJ2-1	NA	TRBV20-1	CSACSGTSDSYNEQFF
TRBJ2-2	NA	TRBV7-6	CASTLGGRGTGELFF